The clone carrying this T cell receptor beta chain has just a few counts. Antigen: not known. This sample was taken from a study of blood T cells in healthy people across ages. General study findings and limits: Both naive CD4+ cell counts and diversity were greater in long-lived donors than in aged donors. There was no known CMV status for donors, so expanded clonotype changes were possibly confounded. Across the age range, TCR beta diversity per million T cells fell in a roughly linear way.

Germline V gene sequence: CDR1 DFQATT, CDR2 SNEGSKA (reference sequence). With 6 bases removed from V and 2 bases from J, the gap between germline ends came to 14 bases. This CDR3 is 14 amino acids long. Primers used in a second PCR of about 7 to 12 cycles were a sample-barcoded 5' primer and a J-beta primer mix. Sequencing yielded, for each sample, at least 3 million paired-end reads carrying CDR3. TCRdb reprocessed the 5' RACE reads via MiXCR and lists one record per CDR3 protein. The table has hundreds of thousands of distinct CDR3 sequences, 20% to 25% seen once; the top ten hold roughly 3.6%. This TCR came from a man between 65 and 85 years old in good health. The chain links TRBV20-1 to TRBJ2-1; TRBD2 is a possible D gene (6 bases). Sample: blood. The CDR3 DNA reads as TGCAGTGCCGTCCCTCCGGGAGCCTACAATGAGCAGTTCTTC. Residues: CSAVPPGAYNEQFF.